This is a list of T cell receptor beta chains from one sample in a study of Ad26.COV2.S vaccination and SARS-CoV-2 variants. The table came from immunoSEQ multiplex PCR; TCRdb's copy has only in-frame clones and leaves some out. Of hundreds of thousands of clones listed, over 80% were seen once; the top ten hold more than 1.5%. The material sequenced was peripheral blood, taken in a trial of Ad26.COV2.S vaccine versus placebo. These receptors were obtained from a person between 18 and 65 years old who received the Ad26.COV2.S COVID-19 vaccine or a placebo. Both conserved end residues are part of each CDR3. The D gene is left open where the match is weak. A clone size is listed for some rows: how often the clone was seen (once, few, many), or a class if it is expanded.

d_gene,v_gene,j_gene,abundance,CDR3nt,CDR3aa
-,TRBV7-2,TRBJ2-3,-,TGTGCCAGCAGCTTAGGTACTAGCCGAAGCACAGATACGCAGTATTTT,CASSLGTSRSTDTQYF
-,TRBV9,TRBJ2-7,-,TGTGCCAGCAGCGTAGATGAGGCGGTCCCTAACGAGCAGTACTTC,CASSVDEAVPNEQYF
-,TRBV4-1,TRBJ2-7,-,TGCGCCAGCAGCATCGGGTCATTGGAAATGGATGAGCAGTACTTC,CASSIGSLEMDEQYF
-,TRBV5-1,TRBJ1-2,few,TGCGCCAGCAGCTTGGGGCAGGCGAACTATGGCTACACCTTC,CASSLGQANYGYTF
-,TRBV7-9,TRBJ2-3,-,TGTGCCAGCAGCTTAGCGCGTGTCGGTAGCACAGATACGCAGTATTTT,CASSLARVGSTDTQYF
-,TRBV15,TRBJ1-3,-,TGTGCCACCCCCGATAGGCAGTCCTCTGGAAACACCATATATTTT,CATPDRQSSGNTIYF
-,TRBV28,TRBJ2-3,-,TGTGCCAGCAGTTTCGGTGTTATCGGGGCGCGGTCAGATACGCAGTATTTT,CASSFGVIGARSDTQYF
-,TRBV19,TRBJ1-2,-,TGTGCCAGCAGTCGGGCGAACTATGGCTACACCTTC,CASSRANYGYTF
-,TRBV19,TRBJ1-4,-,TGTGCCAGTAGTATCAGTAATTCTAATGAAAAACTGTTTTTT,CASSISNSNEKLFF
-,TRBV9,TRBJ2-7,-,TGTGCCAGCAGCGCGCCCATGGGGACGCCCCCACAGCGGATTTACGAGCAGTACTTC,CASSAPMGTPPQRIYEQYF
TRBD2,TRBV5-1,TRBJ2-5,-,TGCGCCAGCAGCTTCGGGGCTGGCGGGGGTCAAGAGACCCAGTACTTC,CASSFGAGGGQETQYF
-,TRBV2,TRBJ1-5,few,TGTGCCAGCAGCGGACGAGGGGGGAGCAATCAGCCCCAGCATTTT,CASSGRGGSNQPQHF
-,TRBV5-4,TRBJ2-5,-,TGTGCCAGCAGCTTGGCACTTCAAGAGACCCAGTACTTC,CASSLALQETQYF
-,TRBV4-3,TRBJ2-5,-,TGCGCCAGCAGCCAAGATCGGCGGGTAGAGACCCAGTACTTC,CASSQDRRVETQYF
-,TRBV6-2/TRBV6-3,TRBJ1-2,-,TGTGCCAGCAGTGGACGTAACTATGGCTACACCTTC,CASSGRNYGYTF
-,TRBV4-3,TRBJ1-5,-,TGCGCCAGCAGCCATGCAGGATGGAATCAGCCCCAGCATTTT,CASSHAGWNQPQHF
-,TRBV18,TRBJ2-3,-,TGTGCCAGCTCACCGCCCATTCAGGGAGACACAGATACGCAGTATTTT,CASSPPIQGDTDTQYF
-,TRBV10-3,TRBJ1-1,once,TGTGCCATCAGTGAATCTTCGACTGAAGCTTTCTTT,CAISESSTEAFF
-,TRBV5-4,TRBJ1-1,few,TGTGCCAGCAGCTTCCCGGGAGGTGAAGCTTTCTTT,CASSFPGGEAFF
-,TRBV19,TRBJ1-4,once,TGTGCCAGTAGTATAGTTCCCCCTCGGGGAGAACACGATGAAAAACTGTTTTTT,CASSIVPPRGEHDEKLFF
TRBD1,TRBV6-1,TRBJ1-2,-,TGTGCCAGCAGTGAACCTCGGGACAGGGGGTCGGGCTATGGCTACACCTTC,CASSEPRDRGSGYGYTF
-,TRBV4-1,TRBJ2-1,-,TGCGCCAGCAGCCAAGGGGTCCAGGGTGGGAATGAGCAGTTCTTC,CASSQGVQGGNEQFF
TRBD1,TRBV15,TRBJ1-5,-,TGTGCCACCAGCAGAGCGACAGGGATTGGGCAGCCCCAGCATTTT,CATSRATGIGQPQHF
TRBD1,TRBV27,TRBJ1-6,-,TGTGCCAGCAGTCCCCGGGACAGCAGATACTCCTATAATTCACCCCTCCACTTT,CASSPRDSRYSYNSPLHF
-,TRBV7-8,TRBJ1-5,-,TGTGCCAGCAGCTTAGCAGGGATCAGCAATCAGCCCCAGCATTTT,CASSLAGISNQPQHF
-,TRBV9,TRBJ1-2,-,TGTGCCAGCAGCCCCCGGACAACGCCAATGGATTATGGCTACACCTTC,CASSPRTTPMDYGYTF
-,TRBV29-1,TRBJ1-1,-,TGCAGCGTTGAGTCCGCGGGGAACACTGAAGCTTTCTTT,CSVESAGNTEAFF
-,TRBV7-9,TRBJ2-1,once,TGTGCCAGCAGCTTCCGGCCCCATGAGCAGTTCTTC,CASSFRPHEQFF
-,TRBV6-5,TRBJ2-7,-,TGTGCCACCTCTCTTCTCCAGGGGTTACGACTCGAGCAGTACTTC,CATSLLQGLRLEQYF
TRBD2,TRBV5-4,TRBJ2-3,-,TGTGCCAGCAGCTTGGTTGCGGGGGGGACGACAGATACGCAGTATTTT,CASSLVAGGTTDTQYF
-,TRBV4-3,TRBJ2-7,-,TGCGCCAGCAGCCCATGGGCCTCAGGGGGGCTAGGGTCCTACGAGCAGTACTTC,CASSPWASGGLGSYEQYF
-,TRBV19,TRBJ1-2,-,TGTGCCAGTACCCCAAGGGGGAACTATGGCTACACCTTC,CASTPRGNYGYTF
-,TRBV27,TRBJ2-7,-,TGTGCCAGCAGTTTATCAGGGGGGTCCGAGCAGTACTTC,CASSLSGGSEQYF
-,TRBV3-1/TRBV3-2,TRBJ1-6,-,TGTGCCAGCAGCCAATCTCACAGCTCCTATAATTCACCCCTCCACTTT,CASSQSHSSYNSPLHF
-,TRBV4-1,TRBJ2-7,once,TGCGCCAGCAGCCAAGAGGGGGCTGATATTTACGAGCAGTACTTC,CASSQEGADIYEQYF
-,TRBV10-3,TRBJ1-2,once,TGTGCCATCAGTGATTCTCCCGTGGAGGGCAGTTCTGGTGGCTACACCTTC,CAISDSPVEGSSGGYTF
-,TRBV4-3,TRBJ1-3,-,TGCGCCAGCAGCCAAAACGGGGCTTCTGGAAACACCATATATTTT,CASSQNGASGNTIYF
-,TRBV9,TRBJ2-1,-,TGTGCCAGCAGTCCTAACGCGGACCTCCGCTGGGGCAATGAGCAGTTCTTC,CASSPNADLRWGNEQFF
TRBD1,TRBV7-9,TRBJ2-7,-,TGTGCCAGCAGCTTCGGGACAGGATCCTACGAGCAGTACTTC,CASSFGTGSYEQYF
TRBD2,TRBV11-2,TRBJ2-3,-,TGTGCCAGCAGACGTAGCGGGGCCCCCACAGATACGCAGTATTTT,CASRRSGAPTDTQYF